This TCR beta chain was obtained from a study of blood T cell repertoires in COVID-19. Cohort 3 recovered donors had two negative PCRs, clearance, or symptom resolution. The method was immunoSEQ multiplex PCR; TCRdb's version includes in-frame clones alone and lacks a portion of them. The sample carries 430,000 or so clones, around nine tenths recorded once. The origin of this receptor is a woman aged 40 to 50 who had recovered from COVID-19. Sequencing was done on a sample of PBMCs or T cells enriched from blood (not recorded which).

CDR3 in DNA: TGCGCCAGCAGCCCTAGCGGGAACTCCTACGAGCAGTACTTC. Translation: CASSPSGNSYEQYF. The chain uses TRBV5-1 and TRBJ2-7; 9 bases fit TRBD2. The ends lost 4 bases at V and 0 bases at J; junction bases unmatched: 2. The CDR3 has 14 residues. The germline CDR1 and CDR2 sequences are SGHRS and YFSETQ.